This T cell receptor beta chain came from a study of shared clonotypes between healthy human individuals. Study-level points and caveats: A handful of donors held roughly 5% of naive CD4 clonotypes in common.

Concerning this clone: Its antigen remains unknown.

Sequenced by immunoSEQ multiplex PCR; TCRdb stores in-frame clones only, minus some. The sample yields more than 550,000 clones, about 92% seen once. V lost 0 bases and J lost 0, with 11 bases in between. This CDR3 is 16 amino acids long. The V gene's germline CDR1 is MNHEY and CDR2 SMNVEV (reference sequence). Each donor was a Caucasian adult residing in Nashville, Tennessee. What CD8 memory combined were CD45RO+ cells and CCR7-negative CD45RA+ TemRA cells. The chain recombines TRBV27 with TRBJ1-2, with D possibly matching TRBD1 (6 bases). The sequence was collected from a man in his late teens or twenties in good health. Some clones in this sample may be carry-over from other donors' samples. The sample taken for sequencing was memory CD8+ T cells from PBMCs. Subset defined: CD45RO+ cells pooled with CCR7-negative TemRA cells. CDR3 amino acids: CASSLSSTGPNYGYTF. DNA of the CDR3: TGTGCCAGCAGTTTATCCTCGACAGGACCTAACTATGGCTACACCTTC.